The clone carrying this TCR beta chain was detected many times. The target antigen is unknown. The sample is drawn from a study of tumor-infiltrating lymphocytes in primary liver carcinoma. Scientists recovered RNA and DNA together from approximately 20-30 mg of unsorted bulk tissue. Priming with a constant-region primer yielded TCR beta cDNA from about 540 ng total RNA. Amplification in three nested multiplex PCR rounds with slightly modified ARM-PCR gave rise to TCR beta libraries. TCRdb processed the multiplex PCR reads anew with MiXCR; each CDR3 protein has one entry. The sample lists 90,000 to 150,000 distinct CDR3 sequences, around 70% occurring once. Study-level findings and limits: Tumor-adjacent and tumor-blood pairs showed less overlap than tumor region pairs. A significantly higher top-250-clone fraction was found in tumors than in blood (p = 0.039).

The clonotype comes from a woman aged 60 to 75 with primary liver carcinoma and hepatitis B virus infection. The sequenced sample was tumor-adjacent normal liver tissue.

As DNA, the CDR3 is TGTGCCAGCAGTCCGGGGGGAGGGCGGACAGATACGCAGTATTTT. Protein sequence: CASSPGGGRTDTQYF. J is TRBJ2-3 and V is TRBV28, with 7 bases identical to TRBD2. This CDR3 spans 15 amino acids. V trimming: 5 bases; J trimming: 3 bases; junction bases outside the gene matches: 8. CDR1 MDHEN and CDR2 SYDVKM come from the germline V gene.